This record covers a single T cell receptor (beta chain). Antigen: not known. Per the germline V gene, CDR1 is SGHTA and CDR2 is FQGNSA. With 1 base removed from V and 6 bases from J, the gap between germline ends came to 16 bases. This CDR3 comprises 15 residues. The data originate from a study of T cell therapy after organ transplantation. The overall study: Expansion used a peptide pool of 30 HLA class I and II CMV epitopes. T cell doses, up to 6, came every 2 weeks; follow-up lasted approximately 27 weeks.

Assay: immunoSEQ multiplex PCR; the TCRdb copy retains only in-frame clones and omits some. Found here are tens of thousands of clones, roughly 84% of them singletons; the top ten hold around a third. Time point noted: 20-29 weeks after completion of therapy. This TCR came from a human patient who had received a solid organ transplant and had CMV disease. The T cells may partly be graft donor cells. The chain carries TRBV7-2 and TRBJ2-7; tentatively, D is TRBD1 (6 bases). The sequencing used CD8+ T cells from blood, collected after autologous CMV-specific T cell therapy. The CDR3 nucleotides are TGTGCCAGCAGCTTAGATCCAGGGGCGCGGCCCGAGCAGTACTTC. Protein: CASSLDPGARPEQYF. Supplemented by reference TRBV7-2 and TRBJ2-7, the full variable domain reads GAGVSQSPSNKVTEKGKDVELRCDPISGHTALYWYRQSLGQGLEFLIYFQGNSAPDKSGLPSDRFSAERTGGSVSTLTIQRTQQEDSAVYLCASSLDPGARPEQYFGPGTRLTVT.